Shown below are 22 T cell receptor beta chains from a single sample sequenced in a study of cytomegalovirus exposure and HLA in healthy donors. PCR used 60 Vbeta primers and 13 Jbeta primers. Some clones are missing from TCRdb's copy, which holds only in-frame ones; the method was immunoSEQ multiplex PCR. The sample comprises about 160,000 clones, 70% to 90% of which are singletons, and 2% to 2.5% rests with the top ten. Source material: PBMCs. These receptors were obtained from a man between 18 and 35 years old in good health and CMV-seropositive.

The V call is TRBV7-6, the J call TRBJ2-7, with TRBD2 identical over 7 bases. Trimming cost V 6 bases and J 5 bases; bases outside gene matches: 16. Germline V gene lookup returns CDR1 SGHVS and CDR2 FNYEAQ. The CDR3 is 16 residues long. This CDR3 is CASSPQPLGGINEQYF. The CDR3 DNA sequence: TGTGCCAGCAGTCCTCAACCCTTGGGAGGGATCAACGAGCAGTACTTC.

This CDR3 is CSVDTGFNYGYTF. In DNA form, the CDR3 reads TGCAGCGTTGATACAGGATTTAACTATGGCTACACCTTC. The V call is TRBV29-1, the J call TRBJ1-2, with D tentatively TRBD1 (5 bases). This CDR3 is 13 amino acids long. V was clipped by 3 bases and J by 1 base, with 9 bases between them. The germline gives CDR1 SQVTM, CDR2 ANQGSEA. The full variable domain, in which reference TRBV29-1 and TRBJ1-2 provide the parts outside the CDR3, is SAVISQKPSRDICQRGTSLTIQCQVDSQVTMMFWYRQQPGQSLTLIATANQGSEATYESGFVIDKFPISRPNLTFSTLTVSNMSPEDSSIYLCSVDTGFNYGYTFGSGTRLTVV.

This clone was observed a single time. The chain combines TRBV5-5 with TRBJ1-1; D is unresolved. Germline assignment: CDR1 SGHKS and CDR2 YYEKEE (reference sequence). V was cut by 4 bases and J by 1 base, with 11 bases left in between. The CDR3 runs to 14 residues. CDR3 region: CASSTNDGNTEAFF. The CDR3 bases are TGTGCCAGCAGCACTAACGACGGGAACACTGAAGCTTTCTTT. The whole variable domain, filled in from reference TRBV5-5 and TRBJ1-1, reads DAGVTQSPTHLIKTRGQQVTLRCSPISGHKSVSWYQQVLGQGPQFIFQYYEKEERGRGNFPDRFSARQFPNYSSELNVNALLLGDSALYLCASSTNDGNTEAFFGQGTRLTVV.

The J gene is TRBJ2-3, the V gene TRBV7-9; 7 positions match TRBD2. V lost 2 bases and J lost 0; bases outside the gene matches: 2. The germline V gene encodes CDR1 SEHNR and CDR2 FQNEAQ (reference sequence). The CDR3 covers 15 residues. CDR3: CASSLWGGSTDTQYF. DNA for the CDR3: TGTGCCAGCAGCTTATGGGGGGGAAGCACAGATACGCAGTATTTT.

The V and J genes are TRBV30 and TRBJ1-6; 9 bases map to TRBD1. The CDR3 covers 14 residues. From germline, CDR1 is GTSNPN and CDR2 SVGIG (reference sequence). V shed 5 bases and J 4 bases; nucleotides not matched to a gene: 3. The chain's CDR3 is CAWGTGYYNSPLHF. CDR3 DNA: TGTGCCTGGGGGACAGGGTATTATAATTCACCCCTCCACTTT.

The V gene is TRBV9, the J gene TRBJ2-1, with 7 bases aligning to TRBD2. The CDR3 contains 16 residues. The J segment lost 3 bases and the V segment lost 0 bases, leaving 6 bases of the junction unmatched. Looked up from germline, CDR1 is SGDLS and CDR2 is YYNGEE. CDR3 residues: CASSVVGGKSYNEQFF. The CDR3 DNA reads TGTGCCAGCAGCGTAGTGGGGGGGAAGAGCTACAATGAGCAGTTCTTC. The entire variable domain, with the rest obtained from reference TRBV9 and TRBJ2-1, is as follows: DSGVTQTPKHLITATGQRVTLRCSPRSGDLSVYWYQQSLDQGLQFLIQYYNGEERAKGNILERFSAQQFPDLHSELNLSSLELGDSALYFCASSVVGGKSYNEQFFGPGTRLTVL.

This clone was detected once. J is TRBJ2-7 and V is TRBV15; 7 nucleotides match TRBD1. V lost 1 base, J lost 3 bases, and 9 bases stayed unmatched. The germline CDR1 and CDR2 sequences are LNHNV and YYDKDF (reference sequence). The CDR3 has 16 residues. The CDR3 loop reads CATSRARDRTGYEQYF. The CDR3 region has the DNA TGTGCCACCAGCAGAGCAAGAGACAGGACAGGCTACGAGCAGTACTTC.

The chain joins TRBV19 to TRBJ2-4; 7 bases map to TRBD1. Germline V lookup: CDR1 LNHDA, CDR2 SQIVND (reference sequence). The junction had 7 bases not matched to a gene; V was cut back by 4 bases and J by 1 base. This CDR3 spans 16 amino acids. The DNA for the CDR3 is TGTGCCAGTAGTACCCCACCGGACAGGGCCAAAAACATTCAGTACTTC. Its translation: CASSTPPDRAKNIQYF.

This clone was seen once. This sequence joins TRBV6-5 and TRBJ1-2; D remains unclear. CDR3 length: 15 amino acids. V lost 2 bases to trimming and J lost 2 bases, with 12 bases between them. Germline V gene sequence: CDR1 MNHEY, CDR2 SVGAGI. The CDR3 coding sequence is TGTGCCAGCAGTTACGAGGGATTTCTCAACTATGGCTACACCTTC. This sequence encodes CASSYEGFLNYGYTF.

V is TRBV27 and J is TRBJ2-2; D is perhaps TRBD1 (5 bases). Per germline, CDR1 MNHEY and CDR2 SMNVEV (reference sequence). Deletions cut 8 bases from V and 6 bases from J, with 13 bases between. There are 13 residues in the CDR3. The CDR3 here is CASSSGSAGELFF. As DNA, the CDR3 is TGTGCCAGCTCCTCAGGGTCGGCCGGGGAGCTGTTTTTT.

The chain recombines TRBV10-3 with TRBJ1-2, with 7 bases matching TRBD1. The CDR3 sequence is 13 residues long. J lost 2 bases, V lost 6 bases, and 3 bases had no gene match. Germline CDR1 reads ENHRY; CDR2 reads SYGVKD. CDR3 sequence reads: CAIRQQGNYGYTF. Written as DNA, the CDR3 is TGTGCCATCAGACAACAGGGGAACTATGGCTACACCTTC.

This chain uses TRBV2 with TRBJ2-5; D perhaps matches TRBD1 (6 bases). This CDR3 is 14 amino acids long. From germline, CDR1 is SNHLY and CDR2 FYNNEI. With 6 bases removed from V and 3 bases from J, the gap between germline ends came to 14 bases. The CDR3 loop reads CASSGGTYKETQYF. CDR3 DNA sequence: TGTGCCAGCAGCGGTGGGACATATAAAGAGACCCAGTACTTC.

CDR3 residues: CASSVATGADTQYF. CDR3 nucleotide sequence: TGTGCCAGCAGTGTAGCGACTGGCGCAGATACGCAGTATTTT. The chain couples TRBV25-1 to TRBJ2-3; possibly TRBD2 for D (5 bases). Germline V gene lookup returns CDR1 MGHDK and CDR2 SYGVNS. V dropped 4 bases and J dropped 4 bases, with 12 bases sitting between them. The CDR3 is made up of 14 amino acids.

The V and J genes are TRBV7-3 and TRBJ2-1; 7 positions agree with TRBD1. Looked up from germline, CDR1 is SGHTA and CDR2 is FQGTGA. The CDR3 loop spans 12 amino acids. The V and J ends lost 4 bases and 9 bases, in that order; junction bases with no gene match: 3. In nucleotides, the CDR3 is TGTGCCAGCAGCTCTCCAGGGGGTGAGCAGTTCTTC. Protein sequence: CASSSPGGEQFF.

This clone was found once. The chain uses TRBV11-2 and TRBJ1-1; D call uncertain. The CDR3 loop spans 12 amino acids. Germline V lookup: CDR1 SGHAT, CDR2 FQNNGV. V was cut by 4 bases and J by 4 bases, with 7 bases left in between. DNA for the CDR3: TGTGCCAGCAGCTGGGAGGGCACTGAAGCTTTCTTT. This sequence encodes CASSWEGTEAFF.

V usage is TRBV6-6 and J usage is TRBJ1-6; possibly TRBD1 for D (6 bases). V was clipped by 3 bases and J by 7 bases, with 10 bases between them. Germline V CDR1 and CDR2: MNHNY, SVGAGI (reference sequence). The CDR3 sequence is 14 residues long. Here the CDR3 DNA reads TGTGCCAGCAGTTATCCAGGGGACAATTCACCCCTCCACTTT. It is translated as CASSYPGDNSPLHF.

J is TRBJ1-4 and V is TRBV4-3, with D hard to call. The CDR3 has 15 residues. CDR1 and CDR2 from the germline V gene are LGHNA and YSLEER. Trimming took 1 base from V and 3 from J, leaving 9 bases between them. CDR3 nucleotide sequence: TGCGCCAGCAGCCAAGGGCGGCTCTCTAATGAAAAACTGTTTTTT. Translated: CASSQGRLSNEKLFF.

This clone was picked up one time. This rearrangement joins TRBV7-9 to TRBJ1-1; weak D call: TRBD1 (6 bases). The CDR3 spans 13 residues. The germline V and J ends were trimmed by 8 bases and 6 bases, with 16 bases remaining between them. Germline V CDR1 and CDR2: SEHNR, FQNEAQ (reference sequence). The CDR3 loop is CASRTQGISEAFF. CDR3 nucleotide sequence: TGTGCCAGCCGAACACAGGGTATTTCTGAAGCTTTCTTT.

This chain connects TRBV6-1 to TRBJ1-2, with a tentative D call TRBD1 (5 bases). Trimming removed 7 bases at V and 8 bases at J, with 20 bases between. Germline CDR1 is MNHNS and CDR2 is SASEGT. The CDR3 is 14 residues long. The DNA of the CDR3 is TGTGCCAGCATCACCCTGGGGCAGATCGTCGGCTACACCTTC. This sequence encodes CASITLGQIVGYTF.

The rearrangement uses TRBV2 and TRBJ2-3; TRBD1 matches 7 bases. The germline CDR1 and CDR2 sequences are SNHLY and FYNNEI. The V and J ends lost 5 bases and 2 bases, in that order; junction bases with no gene match: 10. This CDR3 comprises 16 residues. The CDR3 sequence is CASSRPMTGSTDTQYF. The CDR3 DNA is TGTGCCAGCAGTCGCCCAATGACAGGGTCCACAGATACGCAGTATTTT.

Of note for this clone: The junction departs from the called germline gene at one end, perhaps through a read error. The rearrangement uses TRBV7-9 and TRBJ2-5; D perhaps matches TRBD2 (5 bases). This CDR3 contains 16 residues. Germline lookup yields CDR1 SEHNR and CDR2 FQNEAQ (reference sequence). The CDR3 DNA follows: TGTTCCAGCAGCTTAGCGTGGCCACCGCAAGTCGAGACCCAGTACTTC. Amino acid sequence: CSSSLAWPPQVETQYF.

The chain combines TRBV11-3 with TRBJ1-1; a possible D gene is TRBD1 (6 bases). CDR1 SGHNT and CDR2 YENEEA come from the germline V gene. V was trimmed by 0 bases and J by 8 bases, leaving 10 bases between them. The CDR3 spans 13 residues. The CDR3 loop is CASSLEPGTEAFF. The CDR3, as DNA: TGTGCCAGCAGCTTAGAGCCCGGGACAGAAGCTTTCTTT.